These 30 T cell receptor beta chains originate from one sample sequenced in a study of blood T cell repertoires in COVID-19. TCRdb's copy holds only in-frame clones and misses some; the assay was immunoSEQ multiplex PCR. This sample carries approximately 100,000 clones, roughly 90% of them seen once, and the ten largest clones take about 3.5%. The specimen was peripheral blood. The receptors shown here come from a woman in her sixties with acute or convalescent COVID-19.

In this sample, this clone turned up once. This chain uses TRBV18 with TRBJ1-2, with D perhaps TRBD1 (5 bases). Trimming removed 4 bases at V and 3 bases at J, with 15 bases between. The CDR3 contains 15 residues. Germline loops: CDR1 KGHSH, CDR2 LQKENI. This CDR3 reads CASSRGREEYYGYTF. In DNA, the CDR3 is TGTGCCAGCTCACGTGGCAGGGAAGAGTACTATGGCTACACCTTC. Supplemented by reference TRBV18 and TRBJ1-2, the full variable domain reads NAGVMQNPRHLVRRRGQEARLRCSPMKGHSHVYWYRQLPEEGLKFMVYLQKENIIDESGMPKERFSAEFPKEGPSILRIQQVVRGDSAAYFCASSRGREEYYGYTFGSGTRLTVV.

The chain links TRBV6-6 to TRBJ1-2; possibly TRBD1 for D (5 bases). This CDR3 has 13 residues. Germline CDR1 is MNHNY and CDR2 is SVGAGI (reference sequence). Trimming cost V 6 bases and J 8 bases, with 16 bases left between them. The CDR3 is CASRADRVKGYTF. The CDR3 region has the DNA TGTGCCAGCAGAGCCGACAGAGTTAAGGGCTACACCTTC.

The chain combines TRBV7-2 with TRBJ1-1; maybe TRBD1 (6 bases). The germline V gene encodes CDR1 SGHTA and CDR2 FQGNSA. Trimming cost V 3 bases and J 2 bases, with 13 bases left between them. This CDR3 comprises 15 residues. CDR3 protein: CASSFPQGLNTEAFF. The CDR3 nucleotides are TGTGCCAGCAGCTTTCCCCAGGGGCTTAACACTGAAGCTTTCTTT.

The chain joins TRBV6-6 to TRBJ1-6, with D possibly TRBD1 on 6 matching bases. The germline V and J ends were trimmed by 6 bases and 6 bases, with 12 bases remaining between them. CDR3 length: 14 residues. CDR1 is MNHNY, CDR2 SVGAGI, per germline (reference sequence). This chain's CDR3 is CASRTGDFNSPLHF. In nucleotides, the CDR3 is TGTGCCAGCAGGACAGGCGATTTTAATTCACCCCTCCACTTT.

V and J are TRBV27 and TRBJ2-1, with 8 positions matching TRBD1. The CDR3 contains 15 residues. V gave up 4 bases and J gave up 4 bases; unmatched junction bases: 6. Looked up from germline, CDR1 is MNHEY and CDR2 is SMNVEV (reference sequence). The DNA for the CDR3 is TGTGCCAGCAGTTCTACTTGGACAGGGTACAATGAGCAGTTCTTC. Translated: CASSSTWTGYNEQFF.

The rearrangement joins TRBV16 to TRBJ1-5; 8 nucleotides line up with TRBD1. Germline V gene sequence: CDR1 KGHSY, CDR2 FQNENV. V dropped 3 bases and J dropped 7; count of bases not matched to a gene: 8. This CDR3 contains 15 residues. Written as DNA, the CDR3 is TGTGCCAGCAGCCAGACAGGACAGGGCGAGCAGCCCCAGCATTTT. It translates to CASSQTGQGEQPQHF.

The J gene is TRBJ1-4, the V gene TRBV6-5, with 7 bases fitting TRBD1. Germline V gene sequence: CDR1 MNHEY, CDR2 SVGAGI. CDR3 length: 14 amino acids. V was clipped by 6 bases and J by 5 bases; unmatched bases: 6. CDR3 amino acids: CASRRQGGNEKLFF. The CDR3 nucleotides read TGTGCCAGCAGGAGACAGGGCGGGAATGAAAAACTGTTTTTT.

This chain uses TRBV5-1 with TRBJ1-4; D is unclear. The CDR3 sequence is 13 residues long. The germline gives CDR1 SGHRS, CDR2 YFSETQ. The V gene lost 1 base and the J gene lost 5 bases, with 6 bases spanning the gap. CDR3 in DNA: TGCGCCAGCAGCTTGAGCAGGAATGAAAAACTGTTTTTT. Translating it yields CASSLSRNEKLFF.

This clone was recorded once. The chain combines TRBV30 with TRBJ1-6; unclear D gene. Per germline, CDR1 GTSNPN and CDR2 SVGIG (reference sequence). V was shortened by 8 bases and J by 7 bases, with 15 bases between the two germline ends. This CDR3 contains 13 residues. CDR3 bases: TGTGCCCACGAGGGCAGGAGAAATTCACCCCTCCACTTT. Translated: CAHEGRRNSPLHF.

In this sample, this clone turned up a few times. The V call is TRBV6-1, the J call TRBJ1-1, with no clear D. The CDR3 has 14 amino acids. Trimming cost V 0 bases and J 5 bases, with 10 bases left between them. From germline, CDR1 is MNHNS and CDR2 SASEGT. The CDR3 nucleotides are TGTGCCAGCAGTGAAGCGCTTCAAACTACTGAAGCTTTCTTT. Its protein product is CASSEALQTTEAFF.

The chain has TRBV19 and TRBJ1-4; tentative D call: TRBD1 (6 bases). This CDR3 contains 17 residues. With 3 bases removed from V and 7 bases from J, the gap between germline ends came to 21 bases. The V gene's germline CDR1 is LNHDA and CDR2 SQIVND (reference sequence). CDR3 in DNA: TGTGCCAGTAGTATTTACTCAAGCGCCAGAGGGGGTGAAAAACTGTTTTTT. Translated: CASSIYSSARGGEKLFF.

V gene TRBV9 combines with J gene TRBJ2-1; the match to TRBD2 covers 9 bases. The germline CDR1 and CDR2 sequences are SGDLS and YYNGEE. CDR3 size: 15 residues. Germline trimming cut 0 bases from V and 9 bases from J; bases unmatched to any gene: 7. The CDR3, as DNA: TGTGCCAGCAGCGTAGAAAGCGGGAGGTTTGGTGAGCAGTTCTTC. Amino acid sequence: CASSVESGRFGEQFF.

The chain couples TRBV4-1 to TRBJ2-2; the D is unclear. The CDR3 is 13 residues long. V gave up 6 bases and J gave up 3 bases, with 8 bases separating them. CDR1 is MGHRA, CDR2 YSYEKL, per germline. This CDR3 reads CASRLRYTGELFF. The DNA of the CDR3 is TGCGCCAGCAGGCTTAGATACACCGGGGAGCTGTTTTTT.

The chain carries TRBV9 and TRBJ1-1; weak D call: TRBD1 (5 bases). This CDR3 region has 15 residues. Germline CDR1 SGDLS, CDR2 YYNGEE. Trimming cost V 4 bases and J 2 bases, with 15 bases left between them. The CDR3 sequence is CASSLGAGRNTEAFF. DNA of the CDR3: TGTGCCAGCAGCCTAGGGGCAGGTAGAAACACTGAAGCTTTCTTT.

The rearrangement joins TRBV9 to TRBJ2-1; 11 bases fit TRBD2. This CDR3 spans 15 amino acids. V was clipped by 5 bases and J by 10 bases; unmatched bases: 11. The germline gives CDR1 SGDLS, CDR2 YYNGEE. For the CDR3, the DNA is TGTGCCAGCAGTGCCACTAGCGGGAGTAGGCAGGAGCAGTTCTTC. It yields the protein CASSATSGSRQEQFF.

The chain combines TRBV6-1 with TRBJ1-1; the D is unclear. V lost 0 bases to trimming and J lost 0 bases, with 11 bases between them. The CDR3 extends over 16 amino acids. Germline CDR1 MNHNS, CDR2 SASEGT. The CDR3 bases are TGTGCCAGCAGTGAAGCGATGGCGGGAATGAACACTGAAGCTTTCTTT. Translation: CASSEAMAGMNTEAFF.

The rearrangement uses TRBV7-9 and TRBJ2-3; D ambiguous. The CDR3 sequence is 14 residues long. Germline-derived CDR1 and CDR2 are SEHNR and FQNEAQ (reference sequence). With 5 bases removed from V and 0 bases from J, the gap between germline ends came to 9 bases. CDR3 nucleotide sequence: TGTGCCAGCAGCACAGAAATTAGCACAGATACGCAGTATTTT. Translating gives CASSTEISTDTQYF.

This clone has just a few counts. This rearrangement joins TRBV9 to TRBJ2-2, with unresolved D. V lost 0 bases and J 7 bases, leaving 4 bases between the germline ends. The germline V gene encodes CDR1 SGDLS and CDR2 YYNGEE. The CDR3 sequence is 12 residues long. In nucleotides, the CDR3 is TGTGCCAGCAGCGTAGTTTACGGGGAGCTGTTTTTT. It specifies CASSVVYGELFF.

The chain links TRBV28 to TRBJ1-2, with 7 bases aligning to TRBD1. The CDR3 sequence is 14 residues long. In germline, CDR1 is MDHEN, CDR2 SYDVKM. Germline trimming cut 5 bases from V and 2 bases from J; bases unmatched to any gene: 5. CDR3 in amino acids: CASSGTAQNYGYTF. Here the CDR3 DNA reads TGTGCCAGCAGTGGGACAGCCCAAAACTATGGCTACACCTTC.

This chain uses TRBV24-1 with TRBJ2-7; weak D call: TRBD1 (6 bases). V was trimmed by 0 bases and J by 7 bases, leaving 18 bases between them. Germline V CDR1 and CDR2: KGHDR, SFDVKD. The CDR3 length is 16 residues. The CDR3 sequence is CATSDLIRGGMGEQYF. CDR3 bases: TGTGCCACCAGTGATTTGATCAGGGGTGGAATGGGGGAGCAGTACTTC.

The V and J genes are TRBV2 and TRBJ1-1; D is perhaps TRBD1 (5 bases). In germline, CDR1 is SNHLY, CDR2 FYNNEI. This CDR3 is 11 amino acids long. V lost 4 bases, J lost 6 bases, and 6 bases lay in between. The CDR3: CASSARAEAFF. The CDR3 DNA is TGTGCCAGCAGTGCCAGGGCTGAAGCTTTCTTT.

V usage is TRBV4-1 and J usage is TRBJ1-1; the D gene is possibly TRBD1 (5 bases). V gave up 6 bases and J gave up 4 bases, with 12 bases separating them. The germline gives CDR1 MGHRA, CDR2 YSYEKL. CDR3 length: 13 residues. CDR3 coding DNA: TGCGCCAGCAGACAGGTGGGAAGCACTGAAGCTTTCTTT. It is translated as CASRQVGSTEAFF.

The rearrangement links TRBV5-5 to TRBJ2-5; 14 bases line up with TRBD2. There are 16 residues in the CDR3. After removal of 4 bases from V and 4 bases from J, the junction contained 6 bases not matched to a gene. Germline CDR1 and CDR2: SGHKS and YYEKEE (reference sequence). CDR3 coding DNA: TGTGCCAGCAGCGCGGGACTAGCGGGAGTTCGAGAGACCCAGTACTTC. It specifies CASSAGLAGVRETQYF. The variable domain in full, with the rest retrieved from reference TRBV5-5 and TRBJ2-5, is DAGVTQSPTHLIKTRGQQVTLRCSPISGHKSVSWYQQVLGQGPQFIFQYYEKEERGRGNFPDRFSARQFPNYSSELNVNALLLGDSALYLCASSAGLAGVRETQYFGPGTRLLVL.

The V gene is TRBV19, the J gene TRBJ1-2, with D unresolved. Trimming pared 4 bases from V and 3 bases from J, leaving 9 bases between. Germline V CDR1 and CDR2: LNHDA, SQIVND (reference sequence). The CDR3 has 13 amino acids. CDR3 bases: TGTGCCAGTAGTACCGCACCGGACTATGGCTACACCTTC. It codes for CASSTAPDYGYTF.

The chain employs TRBV12-3 or TRBV12-4 and TRBJ2-1; D is possibly TRBD1 (5 bases). V was clipped by 6 bases and J by 8 bases, with 14 bases between them. The CDR3 extends over 13 amino acids. CDR3 region: CASSPGFFDEQFF. As DNA, the CDR3 is TGTGCCAGCAGCCCAGGGTTTTTTGATGAGCAGTTCTTC.

This clone was detected only a few times. J is TRBJ1-1 and V is TRBV5-4; 8 bases match TRBD1. With V trimmed by 5 bases and J by 1 base, 10 bases remained unmatched. Germline V gene lookup returns CDR1 SGHNT and CDR2 YYREEE (reference sequence). This CDR3 is built from 16 residues. The CDR3 loop reads CASSLGTGAWNTEAFF. The CDR3 nucleotides are TGTGCCAGCAGTCTCGGGACAGGAGCTTGGAACACTGAAGCTTTCTTT.

A single count supports this clone. V and J are TRBV10-3 and TRBJ2-1; no clear D. Germline V gene sequence: CDR1 ENHRY, CDR2 SYGVKD. This CDR3 has 14 amino acids. Trimming took off 10 bases at V and 3 bases at J, with 16 bases between the two ends. The CDR3 loop is CASRRSAFYNEQFF. CDR3 DNA: TGTGCCAGCCGGCGCAGCGCGTTCTACAATGAGCAGTTCTTC.

The CDR3 DNA reads as TGTGCCAGCAGTGTGGCCGCCTACAATGAGCAGTTCTTC. Translated: CASSVAAYNEQFF. The chain uses TRBV2 and TRBJ2-1, with unresolved D. The CDR3 runs to 13 residues. Looked up from germline, CDR1 is SNHLY and CDR2 is FYNNEI. V was cut by 4 bases and J by 2 bases, with 6 bases left in between.

The chain uses TRBV6-5 and TRBJ2-7; no reliable D call. This CDR3 is 13 amino acids long. Trimming shortened V by 6 bases and J by 3 bases, and 12 bases separated the two germline ends. Looked up from germline, CDR1 is MNHEY and CDR2 is SVGAGI. CDR3 loop: CASRGSAFYEQYV. The CDR3, as DNA: TGTGCCAGCAGAGGTTCAGCGTTCTACGAGCAGTACGTC.

There are a few counts of this clone. This chain joins TRBV5-6 and TRBJ2-3; tentative D call: TRBD2 (5 bases). Germline V CDR1 and CDR2: SGHDT, YYEEEE. The CDR3 is 13 amino acids. V dropped 4 bases and J dropped 4 bases, with 10 bases sitting between them. The CDR3 here is CASSRGAADTQYF. In DNA, the CDR3 is TGTGCCAGCAGCCGTGGAGCGGCAGATACGCAGTATTTT. The variable domain in full, completed from reference TRBV5-6 and TRBJ2-3, reads DAGVTQSPTHLIKTRGQQVTLRCSPKSGHDTVSWYQQALGQGPQFIFQYYEEEERQRGNFPDRFSGHQFPNYSSELNVNALLLGDSALYLCASSRGAADTQYFGPGTRLTVL.